Shown below are 10 T cell receptor beta chains from a single sample sequenced in a study of blood T cell repertoires in COVID-19. Measured with immunoSEQ multiplex PCR; TCRdb has only the in-frame clones, and not every one. The sample carries roughly 38,000 clones, roughly 80% recorded once. The sample was peripheral blood. These receptors were obtained from a man in his 60s in a cohort sampled during active COVID-19.

The V call is TRBV5-6, the J call TRBJ2-3; TRBD1 matches 8 bases. The trim removed 4 bases at V and 6 bases at J, leaving 7 bases unmatched. The length of the CDR3 is 14 residues. CDR1 is SGHDT, CDR2 YYEEEE, per germline. CDR3 DNA: TGTGCCAGCAGCGTGAACAGGGGGAGGGATACGCAGTATTTT. Protein product: CASSVNRGRDTQYF.

The chain carries TRBV19 and TRBJ2-2; TRBD2 matches 7 bases. The CDR3 runs 14 residues. Trimming cost V 11 bases and J 7 bases; bases outside gene matches: 13. Germline-derived CDR1 and CDR2 are LNHDA and SQIVND (reference sequence). This CDR3 reads CACTPGGVGGELFF. In DNA form, the CDR3 reads TGTGCCTGCACGCCTGGGGGGGTCGGCGGGGAGCTGTTTTTT.

V is TRBV3-1 (or the pseudogene TRBV3-2) and J is TRBJ2-2, with TRBD1 matching over 8 bases. The CDR3 contains 14 residues. Germline V CDR1 and CDR2: LGHDT, YNNKEL (reference sequence). With 3 bases clipped from V and 7 bases from J, the junction kept 4 bases outside the gene matches. The CDR3 sequence is CASSHRQGYGELFF. The CDR3 DNA is TGTGCCAGCAGCCACCGACAGGGGTACGGGGAGCTGTTTTTT.

This clone was seen only once. V usage is TRBV6-4 and J usage is TRBJ2-7, with a possible D match to TRBD1 (5 bases). Trimming pared 8 bases from V and 1 base from J, leaving 15 bases between. CDR1 and CDR2 from the germline V gene are MRHNA and SNTAGT. This CDR3 region has 14 residues. The CDR3 reads CASLSGMRSYEQYF. The CDR3, as DNA: TGTGCCAGCCTTTCAGGGATGAGGTCCTACGAGCAGTACTTC.

The chain uses TRBV19 and TRBJ2-7; D remains unclear. Trimming left V 9 bases short and J 3 bases short, with 21 bases between. The CDR3 loop spans 15 amino acids. Germline V gene sequence: CDR1 LNHDA, CDR2 SQIVND (reference sequence). Here the CDR3 DNA reads TGTGCCAGCTCCCCCGGTGTGATGGGCAGCTACGAGCAGTACTTC. Its protein product is CASSPGVMGSYEQYF.

The chain recombines TRBV12-3 or TRBV12-4 with TRBJ1-2; D possibly corresponds to TRBD1 (6 bases). The CDR3 is 13 amino acids. With 1 base removed from V and 8 bases from J, the gap between germline ends came to 11 bases. CDR3 sequence reads: CASSLGNREGYTF. The CDR3 DNA reads as TGTGCCAGCAGTTTAGGGAACAGGGAGGGCTACACCTTC.

For the CDR3, the DNA is TGCGCCAGCAGCCAAGGAGGGTTGCACACTGAAGCTTTCTTT. It is translated as CASSQGGLHTEAFF. The V call is TRBV4-3, the J call TRBJ1-1; D ambiguous. The CDR3 extends over 14 amino acids. CDR1 is LGHNA, CDR2 YSLEER, per germline. The V and J ends lost 1 base and 3 bases respectively, with 9 bases between them.

This chain joins TRBV19 and TRBJ2-1; 8 nucleotides match TRBD2. This CDR3 spans 14 amino acids. V dropped 7 bases and J dropped 9; count of bases not matched to a gene: 11. Looked up from germline, CDR1 is LNHDA and CDR2 is SQIVND (reference sequence). CDR3 DNA sequence: TGTGCCAGTAAACGGGAGGGTACTCTCGGTGAGCAGTTCTTC. Its protein is CASKREGTLGEQFF.

V and J are TRBV24-1 and TRBJ2-1, with a tentative D call TRBD1 (6 bases). Trimming cost V 3 bases and J 1 base, with 12 bases left between them. The CDR3 has 16 amino acids. Germline assignment: CDR1 KGHDR and CDR2 SFDVKD. In DNA form, the CDR3 reads TGTGCCACCAGTGATCCACAGGGCCCTTCCTACAATGAGCAGTTCTTC. Encoded protein: CATSDPQGPSYNEQFF.

V and J are TRBV7-2 and TRBJ1-1; 11 bases match TRBD1. This CDR3 is built from 15 residues. J gave up 1 base and V 5 bases, and 3 bases lay outside the gene matches. Germline CDR1 reads SGHTA; CDR2 reads FQGNSA. The CDR3 DNA sequence: TGTGCCAGCAGCCCCGGGACAGGGGGGAACACTGAAGCTTTCTTT. Translation: CASSPGTGGNTEAFF.